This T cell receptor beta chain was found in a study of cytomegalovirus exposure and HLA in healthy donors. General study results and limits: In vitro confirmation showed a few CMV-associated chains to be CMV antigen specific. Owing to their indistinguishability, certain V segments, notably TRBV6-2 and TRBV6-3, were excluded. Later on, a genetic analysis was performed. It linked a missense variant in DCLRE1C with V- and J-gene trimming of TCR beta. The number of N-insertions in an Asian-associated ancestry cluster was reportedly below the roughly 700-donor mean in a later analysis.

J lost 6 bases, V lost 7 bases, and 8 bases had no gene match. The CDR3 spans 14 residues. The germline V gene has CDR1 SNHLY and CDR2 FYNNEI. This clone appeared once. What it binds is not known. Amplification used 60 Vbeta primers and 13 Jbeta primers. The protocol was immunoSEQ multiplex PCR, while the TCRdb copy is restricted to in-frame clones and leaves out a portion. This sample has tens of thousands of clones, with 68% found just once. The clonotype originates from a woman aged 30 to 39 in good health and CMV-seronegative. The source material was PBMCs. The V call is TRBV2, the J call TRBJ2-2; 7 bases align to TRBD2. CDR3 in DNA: TGTGCCAGCAAAGCGGGGTATCTTGCCGGGGAGCTGTTTTTT. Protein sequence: CASKAGYLAGELFF.